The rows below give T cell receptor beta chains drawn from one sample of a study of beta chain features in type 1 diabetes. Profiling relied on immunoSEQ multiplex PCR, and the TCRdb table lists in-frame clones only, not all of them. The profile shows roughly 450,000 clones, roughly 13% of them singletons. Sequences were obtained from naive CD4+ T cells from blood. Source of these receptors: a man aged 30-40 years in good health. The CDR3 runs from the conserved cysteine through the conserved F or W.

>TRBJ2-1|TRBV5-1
CASSLDPGERSSNEQFF
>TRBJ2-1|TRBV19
CASSPNKQGEIPNEQFF
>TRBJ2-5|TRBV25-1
CARKRETQYF
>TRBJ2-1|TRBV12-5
CASGEDQQEQFF
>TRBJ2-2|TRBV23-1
CASSQSKVPTGELFF
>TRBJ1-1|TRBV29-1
CSVEGPGMNTEAFF
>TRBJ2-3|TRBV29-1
CSVQGVVTDTQYF
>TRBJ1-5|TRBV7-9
CASSLAGTGGGNQPQHF
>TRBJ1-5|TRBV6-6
CASSYPPEGPQHF
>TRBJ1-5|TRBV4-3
CASSPFQNSNQPQHF
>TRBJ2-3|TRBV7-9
CASSSRQGTDTQYF
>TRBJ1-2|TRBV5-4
CASSLPDSRGYTF
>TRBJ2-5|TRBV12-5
CASGTGQGHETQYF
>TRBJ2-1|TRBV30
CAWSSGVSYNEQFF
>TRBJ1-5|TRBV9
CASSVALQGYPQHF
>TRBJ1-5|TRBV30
CAWTGQQGQPQHF
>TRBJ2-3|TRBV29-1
CSVAGLAASTDTQYF
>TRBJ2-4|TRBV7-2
CASSLVGTGEVSAKNIQYF
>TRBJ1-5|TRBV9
CASGRDINQPQHF
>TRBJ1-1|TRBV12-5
CASGLPDTEAFF
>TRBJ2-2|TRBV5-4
CASSRNTGATGELFF
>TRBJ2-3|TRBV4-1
CASSKTVAGEWDTQYF
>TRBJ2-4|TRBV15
CATSRSDPDKNIQYF
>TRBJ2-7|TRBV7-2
CASSSIGGQGHEQYF
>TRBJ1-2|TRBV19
CASSNSGTANYGYTF
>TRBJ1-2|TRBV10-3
CAISNQGLSGYTF
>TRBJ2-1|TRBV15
CATSRDLGTSGGYNEQFF
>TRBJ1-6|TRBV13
CASSLLSSYNSPLHF
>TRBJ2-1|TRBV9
CASSVGGRDYNEQFF
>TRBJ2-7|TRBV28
CASIPWPDSYEQYF
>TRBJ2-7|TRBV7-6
CASSLATSAALYEQYF
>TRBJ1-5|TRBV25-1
CASSESGVSNQPQHF
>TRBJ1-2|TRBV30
CAWRGTVVGYTF
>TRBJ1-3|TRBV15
CATSRDGGDSGNTIYF
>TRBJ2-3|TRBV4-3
CASSQDVRGASSDTQYF
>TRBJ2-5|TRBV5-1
CASSPGPGKETQYF
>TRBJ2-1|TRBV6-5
CATTTPAGGHEQFF
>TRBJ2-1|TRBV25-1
CASSEVSNEQFF
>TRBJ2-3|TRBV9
CASSDGQGGGDTQYF
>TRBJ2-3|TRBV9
CASSVALAPTSTDTQYF
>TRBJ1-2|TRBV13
CASSLVGLGGSSGYGYTF
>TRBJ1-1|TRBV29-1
CSVGARGGGTEAFF
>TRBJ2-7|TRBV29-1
CSVLRQGMDYEQYF
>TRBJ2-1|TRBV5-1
CASSQDNEQFF
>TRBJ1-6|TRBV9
CASSVGQGYNSPLHF
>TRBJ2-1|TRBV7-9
CASSRSPDTYNEQFF
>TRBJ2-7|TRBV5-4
CASSLLDRGPDRYEQYF
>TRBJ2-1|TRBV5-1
CASSWDNEQFF